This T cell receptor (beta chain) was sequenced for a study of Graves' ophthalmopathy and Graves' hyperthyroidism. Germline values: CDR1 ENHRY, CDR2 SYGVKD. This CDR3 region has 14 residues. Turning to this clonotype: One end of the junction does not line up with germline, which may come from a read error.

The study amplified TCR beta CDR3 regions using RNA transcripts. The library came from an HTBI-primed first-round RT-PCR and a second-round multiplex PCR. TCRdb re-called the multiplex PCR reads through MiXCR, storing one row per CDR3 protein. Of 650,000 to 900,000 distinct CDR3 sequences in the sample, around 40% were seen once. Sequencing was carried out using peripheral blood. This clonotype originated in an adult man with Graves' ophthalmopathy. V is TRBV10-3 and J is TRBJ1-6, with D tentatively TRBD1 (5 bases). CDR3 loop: CASSGGCYNSPLHF. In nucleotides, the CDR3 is TGTGCCAGCAGTGGGGGGTGTTATAATTCACCCCTCCACTTT.